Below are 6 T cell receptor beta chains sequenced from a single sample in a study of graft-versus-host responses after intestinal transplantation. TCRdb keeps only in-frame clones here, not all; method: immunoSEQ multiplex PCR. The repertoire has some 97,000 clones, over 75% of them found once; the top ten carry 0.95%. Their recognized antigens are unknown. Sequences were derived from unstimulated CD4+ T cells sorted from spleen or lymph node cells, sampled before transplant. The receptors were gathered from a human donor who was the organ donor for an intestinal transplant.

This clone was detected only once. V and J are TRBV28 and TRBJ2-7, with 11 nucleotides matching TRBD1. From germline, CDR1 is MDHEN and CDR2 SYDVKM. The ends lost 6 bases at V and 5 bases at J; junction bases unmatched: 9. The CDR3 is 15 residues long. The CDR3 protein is CASSLIRDRGNEQYF. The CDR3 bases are TGTGCCAGCAGCCTAATCCGGGACAGGGGGAACGAGCAGTACTTC.

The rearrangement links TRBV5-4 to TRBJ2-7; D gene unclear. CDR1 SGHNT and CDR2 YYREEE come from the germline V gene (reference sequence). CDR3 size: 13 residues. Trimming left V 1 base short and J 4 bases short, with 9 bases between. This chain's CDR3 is CASSLWRRYEQYF. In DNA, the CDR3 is TGTGCCAGCAGCTTGTGGCGTAGGTACGAGCAGTACTTC.

CDR3 sequence: CASSPQTLAGVGWSYNEQFF. The CDR3 DNA sequence: TGCGCCAGCAGCCCACAAACACTAGCGGGGGTCGGTTGGTCCTACAATGAGCAGTTCTTC. The chain combines TRBV4-1 with TRBJ2-1; 11 positions match TRBD2. Losses at the gene ends were 4 bases for V and 1 base for J; bases not matched to a gene: 15. Germline CDR1 and CDR2: MGHRA and YSYEKL. This CDR3 has 20 residues.

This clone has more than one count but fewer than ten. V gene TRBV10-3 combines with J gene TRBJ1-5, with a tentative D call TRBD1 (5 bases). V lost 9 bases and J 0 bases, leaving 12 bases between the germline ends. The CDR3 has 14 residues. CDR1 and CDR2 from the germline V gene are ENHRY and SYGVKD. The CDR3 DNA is TGTGCCATAGGGACCGGTGATAGCAATCAGCCCCAGCATTTT. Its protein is CAIGTGDSNQPQHF.

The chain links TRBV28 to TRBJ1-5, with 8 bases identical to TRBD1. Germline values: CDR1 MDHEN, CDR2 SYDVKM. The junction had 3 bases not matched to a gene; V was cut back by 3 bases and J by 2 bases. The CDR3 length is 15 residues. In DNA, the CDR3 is TGTGCCAGCAGTTTGGCGGACAGGGGCAATCAGCCCCAGCATTTT. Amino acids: CASSLADRGNQPQHF.

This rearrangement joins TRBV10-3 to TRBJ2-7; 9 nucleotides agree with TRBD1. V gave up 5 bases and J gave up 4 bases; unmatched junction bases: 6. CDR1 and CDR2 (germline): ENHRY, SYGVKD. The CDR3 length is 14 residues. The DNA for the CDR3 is TGTGCCATCAGTACCGGGACAGGGCCGTACGAGCAGTACTTC. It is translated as CAISTGTGPYEQYF.